This T cell receptor (beta chain) was captured in a study of cytomegalovirus exposure and HLA in healthy donors. Study outcomes and limitations: The classifier, whose performance was assessed in both the original and validation cohorts, reportedly diagnosed cytomegalovirus status with high specificity and sensitivity. TCR beta V- and J-gene trimming, according to a later analysis, was linked to a missense DCLRE1C variant. Cytomegalovirus association was listed for approximately 150 TCR beta chains. Across HLA loci, a later analysis found differing TCR association rates, with DRB1 most and HLA-C fewest.

Use of 60 Vbeta and 13 Jbeta primers characterized the PCR. Using immunoSEQ multiplex PCR, the repertoire was profiled, and TCRdb retains in-frame clones only, with some absent. The sample has roughly 100,000 clones; roughly 72% are singletons. A remark on this clone: Its antigen is currently unknown.

The V gene end was trimmed by 5 bases and the J gene end by 5 bases; junction bases not matched to a gene: 9. CDR1 is SEHNR and CDR2 is FQNEAQ in the germline V gene (reference sequence). The CDR3 length is 15 residues. The TCR comes from a woman aged 18 to 35 in good health and CMV-seropositive. Sequences were obtained from PBMCs. The chain couples TRBV7-9 to TRBJ2-1; 7 nucleotides agree with TRBD1. CDR3 in amino acids: CASSPPGQLNNEQFF. The CDR3 region has the DNA TGTGCCAGCAGCCCCCCGGGACAGCTAAACAATGAGCAGTTCTTC. The whole variable domain, filled in from reference TRBV7-9 and TRBJ2-1, reads DTGVSQNPRHKITKRGQNVTFRCDPISEHNRLYWYRQTLGQGPEFLTYFQNEAQLEKSRLLSDRFSAERPKGSFSTLEIQRTEQGDSAMYLCASSPPGQLNNEQFFGPGTRLTVL.